This T cell receptor (beta chain) came from a study of T cells in Graves' hyperthyroidism and ophthalmopathy. The overall study: Prior to any treatment, at the point of initial diagnosis, peripheral blood was collected. General observations from the study: Ophthalmopathy stood apart from stable hyperthyroidism in a 13 V-J model.

Germline CDR1 reads MNHEY; CDR2 reads SVGAGI. The ends lost 4 bases at V and 5 bases at J; junction bases unmatched: 4. CDR3 length: 14 residues. Amplification of TCR beta CDR3 regions was performed using RNA transcripts as template. When the TCR CDR3 underwent first-round RT-PCR, the HTBI primer set was used. TCRdb reanalysed the multiplex PCR reads using MiXCR and keeps one entry per CDR3 protein. The sample consists of about 610,000 distinct CDR3 sequences, about 15% of them appearing once. This clonotype was found many times. As yet, its antigen is unknown. The receptor's source is a woman aged 40 to 55 with Graves' ophthalmopathy. The sample consisted of blood. The chain links TRBV6-5 to TRBJ1-1, with 10 bases that match TRBD1. Written as DNA, the CDR3 is TGTGCCAGCAGTTCCTGGGGACAGGGGACTGAAGCTTTCTTT. It encodes CASSSWGQGTEAFF.